What follows are 24 T cell receptor beta chains derived from one specimen sequenced in a study of T-cell reconstitution after alpha-beta-depleted transplantation in children. TCRbeta library construction was performed incorporating unique molecular identifiers. TCRdb ran MiXCR on the PCR reads and lists one entry per CDR3 protein. The sample lists tens of thousands of distinct CDR3 sequences, over 4.5% occurring once. Source: PBMCs, mostly from graft donor cells, taken 180 days after TCRalphabeta/CD19-depleted stem cell transplant. The receptor set was obtained from a boy in the first two years of life who had a stem cell transplant for acute myeloid leukemia, so the T cells may come from the graft donor.

This clonotype was observed many times. The chain combines TRBV7-9 with TRBJ2-1; perhaps TRBD2 as D (6 bases). The CDR3 runs to 14 residues. V shed 1 base and J shed 5 bases, with 9 bases lying between them. Per germline, CDR1 SEHNR and CDR2 FQNEAQ (reference sequence). The CDR3, as DNA: TGTGCCAGCAGCTTAGGGCGGGATCACAATGAGCAGTTCTTC. Translation gives CASSLGRDHNEQFF.

Ten or more counts support this clonotype. V gene TRBV12-3 or TRBV12-4 combines with J gene TRBJ2-5, with 11 bases aligning to TRBD1. The CDR3 has 14 amino acids. V gave up 7 bases and J gave up 5 bases; unmatched junction bases: 6. CDR3 amino acids: CASTLGTGGETQYF. CDR3 in DNA: TGTGCCAGCACCCTGGGGACAGGGGGTGAGACCCAGTACTTC.

In its sample, this clonotype was seen many times. The rearrangement joins TRBV28 to TRBJ1-1, with 7 bases aligning to TRBD1. The trim removed 6 bases at V and 8 bases at J, leaving 3 bases unmatched. Germline values: CDR1 MDHEN, CDR2 SYDVKM. The CDR3 covers 11 residues. CDR3 protein: CASSLQGEAFF. CDR3 nucleotides: TGTGCCAGCAGCTTACAGGGGGAAGCTTTCTTT.

This clonotype was observed many times. The chain combines TRBV12-3 or TRBV12-4 with TRBJ1-1; TRBD1 is a possible D gene (6 bases). Trimming cost V 3 bases and J 7 bases, with 12 bases left between them. The CDR3 consists of 13 residues. The CDR3 nucleotides read TGTGCCAGCAGTTTGGGGGCAGACCTTGAAGCTTTCTTT. It is translated as CASSLGADLEAFF.

This clonotype was detected ten times or more. V is TRBV18 and J is TRBJ2-7; tentatively, D is TRBD1 (5 bases). The V and J ends lost 2 bases and 0 bases respectively, with 8 bases between them. This CDR3 region has 14 residues. Germline V CDR1 and CDR2: KGHSH, LQKENI. CDR3 nucleotide sequence: TGTGCCAGCTCACCAAGGGGTAGCTCCTACGAGCAGTACTTC. Amino acid sequence: CASSPRGSSYEQYF.

This clonotype was detected ten times or more. V usage is TRBV24-1 and J usage is TRBJ2-6; 12 bases map to TRBD1. Losses at the gene ends were 2 bases for V and 3 bases for J; bases not matched to a gene: 4. Germline CDR1 is KGHDR and CDR2 is SFDVKD. The CDR3 length is 18 residues. The CDR3 loop is CATSDSGQGAVGANVLTF. For the CDR3, the DNA is TGTGCCACCAGTGATTCGGGACAGGGGGCGGTTGGGGCCAACGTCCTGACTTTC.

In this sample, this clonotype turned up many times. The chain carries TRBV10-1 and TRBJ2-5; perhaps TRBD2 as D (6 bases). Germline CDR1 is WNHNN and CDR2 is SYGVQD (reference sequence). The length of the CDR3 is 13 residues. Trimming cost V 3 bases and J 5 bases, with 10 bases left between them. In nucleotides, the CDR3 is TGCGCCAGCAGTGATGCGGGACGGGAGACCCAGTACTTC. Translating it yields CASSDAGRETQYF.

This clonotype was found many times. V is TRBV12-3 or TRBV12-4 and J is TRBJ2-3, with 9 bases matching TRBD1. The V and J ends lost 7 bases and 5 bases, in that order; junction bases with no gene match: 7. CDR3 length: 14 residues. CDR3 coding DNA: TGTGCCAGCAACCTCGGACAGGGGAGAGATACGCAGTATTTT. Its protein is CASNLGQGRDTQYF.

This clonotype was recorded at least ten times. J is TRBJ2-3 and V is TRBV27; 10 nucleotides line up with TRBD2. The CDR3 loop spans 16 amino acids. CDR1 is MNHEY, CDR2 SMNVEV, per germline (reference sequence). V lost 6 bases, J lost 6 bases, and 12 bases stayed unmatched. The CDR3 DNA sequence: TGTGCCAGCAGCCGGTTGCGAGCGGGGGGGCTTGATACGCAGTATTTT. As protein: CASSRLRAGGLDTQYF.

There are many counts of this clonotype. The V gene is TRBV2, the J gene TRBJ2-7, with TRBD1 matching 10 bases. V gave up 6 bases and J gave up 4 bases; unmatched junction bases: 12. Germline lookup yields CDR1 SNHLY and CDR2 FYNNEI. The CDR3 loop spans 16 amino acids. For the CDR3, the DNA is TGTGCCAGCAGCGCCAGGAGGACAGGGGGTCTTTACGAGCAGTACTTC. Protein: CASSARRTGGLYEQYF.

This clonotype came up many times. The chain recombines TRBV5-1 with TRBJ2-2, with TRBD1 matching over 7 bases. The CDR3 has 15 amino acids. Losses at the gene ends were 5 bases for V and 3 bases for J; bases not matched to a gene: 7. CDR1 and CDR2 (germline): SGHRS, YFSETQ. Written as DNA, the CDR3 is TGCGCCAGCAGTTATGAAGACAGGGACACCGGGGAGCTGTTTTTT. Amino acid sequence: CASSYEDRDTGELFF.

This clonotype was recorded at least ten times. This chain uses TRBV10-3 with TRBJ2-3, with 15 positions matching TRBD2. Germline values: CDR1 ENHRY, CDR2 SYGVKD. Unmatched junction bases numbered 19, after V lost 7 bases and J lost 5 bases. This CDR3 region has 20 residues. For the CDR3, the DNA is TGTGCCATCAAATACGAACAGGTCGGGACTAGCGGGGGGCAACAAGATACGCAGTATTTT. Residues: CAIKYEQVGTSGGQQDTQYF.

This clonotype showed up many times. V and J are TRBV29-1 and TRBJ2-1, with D unclear. The CDR3 extends over 12 amino acids. CDR1 and CDR2 (germline): SQVTM, ANQGSEA. With 6 bases removed from V and 8 bases from J, the gap between germline ends came to 14 bases. The CDR3 nucleotides read TGCAGCGTCGGCCTATTACGTGATGAGCAGTTCTTC. Translated, it gives CSVGLLRDEQFF.

This clonotype was counted ten times or more. V is TRBV7-6 and J is TRBJ1-4; D is unclear. CDR1 is SGHVS and CDR2 is FNYEAQ in the germline V gene. This CDR3 is 12 amino acids long. V shed 1 base and J shed 13 bases, with 10 bases lying between them. The CDR3 protein is CASSLEAGRLFF. CDR3 sequence (DNA): TGTGCCAGCAGCTTAGAGGCAGGACGACTGTTTTTT. The full variable domain, completed using reference TRBV7-6 and TRBJ1-4, is GAGVSQSPRYKVTKRGQDVALRCDPISGHVSLYWYRQALGQGPEFLTYFNYEAQQDKSGLPNDRFSAERPEGSISTLTIQRTEQRDSAMYRCASSLEAGRLFFGSGTQLSVL.

This clonotype was observed at least ten times. The chain carries TRBV10-3 and TRBJ2-7; D unresolved. Germline CDR1 is ENHRY and CDR2 is SYGVKD. The CDR3 runs to 14 residues. The germline V and J ends were trimmed by 4 bases and 5 bases, with 15 bases remaining between them. The CDR3 DNA sequence: TGTGCCATCAGTGTTCGGCAGGCCGACCACGAGCAGTACTTC. Encoded protein: CAISVRQADHEQYF.

Notes on this clonotype: A read error is possible here, since a much larger clone lies one base away. The chain is built from TRBV12-3 or TRBV12-4 and TRBJ2-2; 9 bases agree with TRBD1. CDR3 length: 17 residues. Here the CDR3 reads CASSHRDRAPNTGDLFF. The CDR3 DNA sequence: TGTGCCAGCAGTCACCGGGACAGGGCCCCGAACACCGGGGACCTGTTTTTT.

This clonotype came up many times. The chain uses TRBV20-1 and TRBJ1-1; D remains unclear. This CDR3 comprises 15 residues. Germline values: CDR1 DFQATT, CDR2 SNEGSKA (reference sequence). Trimming removed 2 bases at V and 2 bases at J, with 15 bases between. CDR3 protein: CSARPPREPNTEAFF. In DNA, the CDR3 is TGCAGTGCTAGACCTCCCCGGGAGCCAAACACTGAAGCTTTCTTT.

This clonotype was seen repeatedly, ten times or more. The J gene is TRBJ2-7, the V gene TRBV6-1, with TRBD1 identical over 12 bases. In germline, CDR1 is MNHNS, CDR2 SASEGT. The CDR3 consists of 18 residues. Unmatched junction bases numbered 10, after V lost 2 bases and J lost 2 bases. The CDR3 nucleotides read TGTGCCAGCAGTGAATTGTGGGACAGGGGGCCCACCGCCTACGAGCAGTACGTC. Translating it yields CASSELWDRGPTAYEQYV.

This clonotype was seen only a few times. This chain uses TRBV5-2 with TRBJ2-3; the table's TRBD2 call for D was not verified on the DNA. TRBV5-2 is given as a pseudogene. There are 16 residues in the CDR3. The CDR3 spells CESCLPHGARGDTQYF. The CDR3 DNA reads as TGTGAGAGCTGCCTCCCGCACGGAGCAAGGGGGGATACGCAGTATTTT.

In its sample, this clonotype was seen many times. This sequence joins TRBV27 and TRBJ2-5; no clear D gene. Germline CDR1 reads MNHEY; CDR2 reads SMNVEV (reference sequence). Trimming took off 4 bases at V and 1 base at J, with 7 bases between the two ends. The CDR3 totals 13 residues. CDR3 sequence: CASSWVSQETQYF. The DNA of the CDR3 is TGTGCCAGCAGTTGGGTCTCCCAAGAGACCCAGTACTTC.

In this sample, this clonotype turned up many times. The chain couples TRBV5-1 to TRBJ2-3; a weak D match, TRBD2 (5 bases). The CDR3 spans 17 residues. CDR1 and CDR2 (germline): SGHRS, YFSETQ. V lost 0 bases, J lost 2 bases, and 16 bases lay in between. The CDR3 DNA reads as TGCGCCAGCAGCTTGGTAAGGGAGACTCTCCACACAGATACGCAGTATTTT. This sequence encodes CASSLVRETLHTDTQYF.

In this sample, this clonotype turned up many times. The chain links TRBV7-2 to TRBJ1-1, with unresolved D. V gave up 1 base and J gave up 2 bases, with 11 bases separating them. The CDR3 consists of 15 residues. Germline lookup yields CDR1 SGHTA and CDR2 FQGNSA. CDR3: CASSLEVHRNTEAFF. The CDR3 region has the DNA TGTGCCAGCAGCTTAGAAGTTCACAGAAACACTGAAGCTTTCTTT.

This clonotype came up many times. The gene calls are TRBV10-3 and TRBJ2-2, with D perhaps TRBD1 or TRBD2 (5 bases each). V was clipped by 10 bases and J by 6 bases, with 18 bases between them. The CDR3 runs 14 residues. Germline V gene sequence: CDR1 ENHRY, CDR2 SYGVKD. The CDR3 bases are TGTGCCACCATCCGGGACGGCAAGCCCGGGGAGCTGTTTTTT. The encoded protein is CATIRDGKPGELFF.

This clonotype was found many times. This chain connects TRBV12-3 or TRBV12-4 to TRBJ1-1; D may be TRBD1 (5 bases). With 5 bases removed from V and 9 bases from J, the gap between germline ends came to 10 bases. The CDR3 is made up of 11 amino acids. Here the CDR3 DNA reads TGTGCCAGCAGTATCACAGGAAAAGCTTTCTTT. This sequence encodes CASSITGKAFF.